This T cell receptor beta chain was captured by sequencing in a study of T cells in Graves' hyperthyroidism and ophthalmopathy. Study-wide results and limits: Ophthalmopathy was separated from stable hyperthyroidism by a 13 V-J model.

This clonotype has a count of ten or more. The antigen remains unidentified. The investigators amplified TCR beta CDR3 regions from RNA transcripts. First-round RT-PCR targeting the TCR CDR3 was performed with the HTBI primer set. In TCRdb, the multiplex PCR reads were re-called with MiXCR into one record per CDR3 protein. This table has hundreds of thousands of distinct CDR3 sequences, around 15% appearing once. Germline lookup yields CDR1 MDHEN and CDR2 SYDVKM. The CDR3 runs 16 residues. V dropped 6 bases and J dropped 2 bases, with 17 bases sitting between them. Source material: blood. The TCR originated in a woman in her fifties or sixties with Graves' ophthalmopathy. The chain joins TRBV28 to TRBJ2-1; no definite D call. The CDR3: CASRPAWGGTYNEQFF. The CDR3 DNA sequence: TGTGCCAGCAGACCTGCATGGGGTGGTACCTACAATGAGCAGTTCTTC.